This TCR beta chain was profiled in a study of shared clonotypes between healthy human individuals. The overall study: Donors were a couple of women and a few men aged 18 to 49. Researchers assigned three CD4 naive, three CD4 memory, two CD8 naive and one CD8 memory plate to each donor.

A note on this clone: Its specificity is not known. The same CDR3 arises from other DNA sequences in this sample as well.

Sequencing was performed with immunoSEQ multiplex PCR; in TCRdb, only in-frame clones are kept and a portion is missing. The sample carries roughly 2,000,000 clones, about 95% recorded once. Germline V gene data show CDR1 as SQVTM and CDR2 as ANQGSEA. Trimming removed 4 bases at V and 2 bases at J, with 5 bases between. The CDR3 has 11 residues. Findings and limits, study-wide: The study's rarefaction showed incomplete sorted-subset sequencing despite large depth.

Naive-designated CD8 cells lacked CD45RO, were positively enriched for CCR7, and omitted terminally differentiated effector memory CD45RA+ cells. Each sample came from a Caucasian adult donor living in Nashville, Tennessee. Source material: naive CD8+ T cells sorted from blood. The receptor was isolated from a man between 18 and 35 years old in good health. The V call is TRBV29-1, the J call TRBJ1-1; D uncertain. The CDR3, as DNA: TGCAGCGTTGTTGGCAACACTGAAGCTTTCTTT. It codes for CSVVGNTEAFF.